Sequencing of this T cell receptor (beta chain) was carried out in a study of monozygotic twins with inflammatory bowel disease. Study observations and caveats: Healthy co-twins exceeded IBD patients in TCRbeta diversity as measured by inverse Simpson.

RNA in its total form was extracted from whole blood, and T cells were not sorted. UMIs incorporating a 6-nucleotide sample barcode were appended by means of template switching. TCRdb reworked the 5' RACE reads into one entry per CDR3 protein, no DNA. The listing contains nearly 450,000 distinct CDR3 sequences. CDR3 length: 13 residues. Germline V gene sequence: CDR1 SQVTM, CDR2 ANQGSEA. As concerns this clonotype: Its antigen is not identified.

The sequence came from a human donor with ulcerative colitis or Crohn's disease, or a healthy co-twin of an affected twin (not recorded which). The chain uses TRBV29-1 and TRBJ1-2. The specimen sequenced was blood. CDR3 loop: CSVVGRAPYGYTF.